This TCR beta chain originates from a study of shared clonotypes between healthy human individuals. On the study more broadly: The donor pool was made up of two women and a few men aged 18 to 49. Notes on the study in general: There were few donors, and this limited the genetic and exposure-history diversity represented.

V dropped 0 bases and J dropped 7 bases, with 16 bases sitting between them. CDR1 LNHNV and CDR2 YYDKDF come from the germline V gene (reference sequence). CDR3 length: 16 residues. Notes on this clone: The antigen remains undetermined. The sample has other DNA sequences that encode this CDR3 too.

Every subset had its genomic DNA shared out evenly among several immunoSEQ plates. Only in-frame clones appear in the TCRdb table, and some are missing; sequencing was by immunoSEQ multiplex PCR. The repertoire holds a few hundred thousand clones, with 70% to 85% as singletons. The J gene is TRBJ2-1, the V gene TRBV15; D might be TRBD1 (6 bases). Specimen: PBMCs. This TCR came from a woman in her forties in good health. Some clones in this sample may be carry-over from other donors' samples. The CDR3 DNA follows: TGTGCCACCAGCAGAGATCCGGAAGGGGGACGGAATGAGCAGTTCTTC. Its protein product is CATSRDPEGGRNEQFF.